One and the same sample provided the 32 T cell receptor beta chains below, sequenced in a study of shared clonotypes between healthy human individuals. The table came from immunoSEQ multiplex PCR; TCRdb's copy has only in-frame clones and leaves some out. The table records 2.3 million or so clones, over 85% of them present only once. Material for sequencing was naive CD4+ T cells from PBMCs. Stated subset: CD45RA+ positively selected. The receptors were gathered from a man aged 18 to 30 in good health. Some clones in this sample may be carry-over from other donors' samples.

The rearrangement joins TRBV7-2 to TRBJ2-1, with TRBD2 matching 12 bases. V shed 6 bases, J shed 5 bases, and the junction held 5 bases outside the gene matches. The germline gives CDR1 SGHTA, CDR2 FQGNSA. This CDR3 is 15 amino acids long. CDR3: CASSKTSGGDNEQFF. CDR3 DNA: TGTGCCAGCAGTAAGACTAGCGGGGGCGACAATGAGCAGTTCTTC.

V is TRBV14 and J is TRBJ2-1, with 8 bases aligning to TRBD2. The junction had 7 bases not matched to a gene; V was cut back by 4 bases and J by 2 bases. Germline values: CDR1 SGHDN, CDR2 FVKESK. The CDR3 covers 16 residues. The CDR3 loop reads CASSLIAGRAYNEQFF. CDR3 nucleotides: TGTGCCAGCAGCCTAATAGCGGGACGAGCCTACAATGAGCAGTTCTTC. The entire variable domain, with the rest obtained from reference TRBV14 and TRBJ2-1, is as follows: EAGVTQFPSHSVIEKGQTVTLRCDPISGHDNLYWYRRVMGKEIKFLLHFVKESKQDESGMPNNRFLAERTGGTYSTLKVQPAELEDSGVYFCASSLIAGRAYNEQFFGPGTRLTVL.

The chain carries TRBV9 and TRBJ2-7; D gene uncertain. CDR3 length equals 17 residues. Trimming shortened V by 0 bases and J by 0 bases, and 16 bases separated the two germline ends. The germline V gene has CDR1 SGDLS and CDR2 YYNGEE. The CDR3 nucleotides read TGTGCCAGCAGCGTAGGGCCCCTGGGAAGAAGCTCCTACGAGCAGTACTTC. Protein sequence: CASSVGPLGRSSYEQYF.

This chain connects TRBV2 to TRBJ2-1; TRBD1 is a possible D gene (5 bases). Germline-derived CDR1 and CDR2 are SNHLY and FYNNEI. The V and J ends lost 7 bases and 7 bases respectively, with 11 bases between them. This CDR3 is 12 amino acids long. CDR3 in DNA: TGTGCCAGCACCGTAGGGGTTAATGAGCAGTTCTTC. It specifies CASTVGVNEQFF.

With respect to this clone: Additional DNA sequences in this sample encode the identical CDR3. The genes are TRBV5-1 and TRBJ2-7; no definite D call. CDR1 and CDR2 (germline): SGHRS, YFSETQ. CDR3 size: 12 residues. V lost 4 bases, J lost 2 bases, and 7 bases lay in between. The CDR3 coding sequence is TGCGCCAGCAGCCGAGACACCTACGAGCAGTACTTC. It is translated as CASSRDTYEQYF.

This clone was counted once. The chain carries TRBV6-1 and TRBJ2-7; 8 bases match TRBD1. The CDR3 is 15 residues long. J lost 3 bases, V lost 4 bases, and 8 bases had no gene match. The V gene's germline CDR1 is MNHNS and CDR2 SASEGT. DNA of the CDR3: TGTGCCAGCAGTGCGACAGGGGCTGGGTACTACGAGCAGTACTTC. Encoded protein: CASSATGAGYYEQYF.

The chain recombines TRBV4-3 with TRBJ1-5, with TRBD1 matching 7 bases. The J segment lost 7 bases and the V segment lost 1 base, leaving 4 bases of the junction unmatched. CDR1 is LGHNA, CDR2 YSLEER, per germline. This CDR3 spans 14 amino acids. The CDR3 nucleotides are TGCGCCAGCAGCCAAGGTCCGGACAGGCAGCCCCAGCATTTT. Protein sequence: CASSQGPDRQPQHF.

The CDR3 DNA reads as TGTGCCAGCAGCGCACTCGGAGTTTACAATGAGCAGTTCTTC. Residues: CASSALGVYNEQFF. The chain recombines TRBV7-2 with TRBJ2-1; D gene uncertain. V was cut by 5 bases and J by 4 bases, with 12 bases left in between. Per the germline V gene, CDR1 is SGHTA and CDR2 is FQGNSA. The CDR3 loop spans 14 amino acids.

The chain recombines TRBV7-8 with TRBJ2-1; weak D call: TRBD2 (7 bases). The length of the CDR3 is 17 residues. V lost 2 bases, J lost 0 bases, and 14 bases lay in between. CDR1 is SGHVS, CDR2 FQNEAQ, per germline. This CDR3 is CASSLRGGGSSYNEQFF. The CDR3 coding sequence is TGTGCCAGCAGCTTAAGGGGGGGCGGGAGCTCCTACAATGAGCAGTTCTTC.

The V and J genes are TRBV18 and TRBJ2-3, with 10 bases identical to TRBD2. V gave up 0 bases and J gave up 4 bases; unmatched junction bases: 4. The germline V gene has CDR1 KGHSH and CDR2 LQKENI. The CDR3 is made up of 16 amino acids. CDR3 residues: CASSPPASGRADTQYF. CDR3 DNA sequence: TGTGCCAGCTCACCACCGGCTAGCGGGAGAGCAGATACGCAGTATTTT. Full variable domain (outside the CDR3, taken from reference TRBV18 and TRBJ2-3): NAGVMQNPRHLVRRRGQEARLRCSPMKGHSHVYWYRQLPEEGLKFMVYLQKENIIDESGMPKERFSAEFPKEGPSILRIQQVVRGDSAAYFCASSPPASGRADTQYFGPGTRLTVL.

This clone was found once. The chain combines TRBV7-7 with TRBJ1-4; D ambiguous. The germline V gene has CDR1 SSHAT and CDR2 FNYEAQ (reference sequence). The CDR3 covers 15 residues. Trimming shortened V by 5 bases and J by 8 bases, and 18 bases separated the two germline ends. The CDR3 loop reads CASSVTYGVDEKLFF. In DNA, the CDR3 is TGTGCCAGCAGCGTAACATATGGAGTAGACGAAAAACTGTTTTTT.

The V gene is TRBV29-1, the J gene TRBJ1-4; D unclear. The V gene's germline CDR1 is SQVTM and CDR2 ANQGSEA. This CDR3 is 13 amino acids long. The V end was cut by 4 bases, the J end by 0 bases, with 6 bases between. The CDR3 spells CSVGAATNEKLFF. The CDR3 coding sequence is TGCAGCGTTGGGGCTGCAACTAATGAAAAACTGTTTTTT.

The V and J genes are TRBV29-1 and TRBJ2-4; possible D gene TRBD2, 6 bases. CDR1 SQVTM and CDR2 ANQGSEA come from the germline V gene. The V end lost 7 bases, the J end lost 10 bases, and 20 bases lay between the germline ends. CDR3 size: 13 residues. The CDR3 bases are TGCAGCGCCCGACCCGGCGGGGTTGAGATTCAGTACTTC. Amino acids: CSARPGGVEIQYF.

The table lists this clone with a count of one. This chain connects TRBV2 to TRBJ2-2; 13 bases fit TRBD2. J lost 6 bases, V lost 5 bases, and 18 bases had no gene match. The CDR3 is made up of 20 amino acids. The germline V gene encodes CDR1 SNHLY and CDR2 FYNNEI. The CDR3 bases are TGTGCCAGCAGTCTCGTTCCGGGACTAGCGGGATACCAACACTCCGGGGAGCTGTTTTTT. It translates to CASSLVPGLAGYQHSGELFF.

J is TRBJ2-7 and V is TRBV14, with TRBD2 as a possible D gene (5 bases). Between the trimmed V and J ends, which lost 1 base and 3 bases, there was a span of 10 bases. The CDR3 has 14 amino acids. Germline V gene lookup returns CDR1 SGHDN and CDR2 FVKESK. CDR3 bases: TGTGCCAGCAGCCAAGGCGGACTGTTCTACGAGCAGTACTTC. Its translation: CASSQGGLFYEQYF.

The CDR3 spells CASTPGQTNTGELFF. CDR3 bases: TGTGCCAGCACCCCCGGACAGACGAACACCGGGGAGCTGTTTTTT. V gene TRBV6-5 combines with J gene TRBJ2-2; D may be TRBD1 (6 bases). Per the germline V gene, CDR1 is MNHEY and CDR2 is SVGAGI. The length of the CDR3 is 15 residues. V lost 7 bases, J lost 0 bases, and 12 bases lay in between.

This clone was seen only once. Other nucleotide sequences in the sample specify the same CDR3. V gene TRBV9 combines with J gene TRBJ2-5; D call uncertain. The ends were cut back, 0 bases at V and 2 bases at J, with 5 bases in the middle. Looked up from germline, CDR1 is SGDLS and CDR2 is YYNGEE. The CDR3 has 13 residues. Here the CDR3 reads CASSVGVQETQYF. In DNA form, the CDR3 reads TGTGCCAGCAGCGTAGGAGTACAAGAGACCCAGTACTTC.

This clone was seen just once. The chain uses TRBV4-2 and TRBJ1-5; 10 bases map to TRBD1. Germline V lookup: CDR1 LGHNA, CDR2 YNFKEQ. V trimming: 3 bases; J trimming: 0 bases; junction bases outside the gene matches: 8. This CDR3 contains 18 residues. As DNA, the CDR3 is TGTGCCAGCAGCCAGAGGGGACAGGGGACCCTTAGCAATCAGCCCCAGCATTTT. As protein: CASSQRGQGTLSNQPQHF.

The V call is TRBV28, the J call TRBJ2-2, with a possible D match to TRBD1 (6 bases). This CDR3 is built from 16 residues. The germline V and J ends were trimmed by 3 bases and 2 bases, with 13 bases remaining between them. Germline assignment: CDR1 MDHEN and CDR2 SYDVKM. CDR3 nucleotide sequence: TGTGCCAGCAGTTTTAGGCAGGGGATCAACACCGGGGAGCTGTTTTTT. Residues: CASSFRQGINTGELFF.

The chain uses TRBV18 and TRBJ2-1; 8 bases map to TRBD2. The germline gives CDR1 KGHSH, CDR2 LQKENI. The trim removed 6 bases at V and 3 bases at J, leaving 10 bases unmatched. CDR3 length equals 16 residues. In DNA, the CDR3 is TGTGCCAGCTCCCCCGGGGGGGGACGGAACTACAATGAGCAGTTCTTC. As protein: CASSPGGGRNYNEQFF.

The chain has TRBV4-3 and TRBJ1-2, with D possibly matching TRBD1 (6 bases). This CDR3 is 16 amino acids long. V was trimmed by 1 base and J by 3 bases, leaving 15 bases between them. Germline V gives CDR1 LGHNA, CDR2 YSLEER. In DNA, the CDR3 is TGCGCCAGCAGCCAAGGTCCAGGGGCGGTACACTATGGCTACACCTTC. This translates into CASSQGPGAVHYGYTF.

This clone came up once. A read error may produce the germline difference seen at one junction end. The CDR3, as DNA: TGTGCCAGCAGCTCCGACAATTTGCACTTC. This sequence encodes CASSSDNLHF. V is TRBV7-9 and J is TRBJ2-5; no reliable D call. CDR3 size: 10 residues. Germline loops: CDR1 SEHNR, CDR2 FQNEAQ (reference sequence).

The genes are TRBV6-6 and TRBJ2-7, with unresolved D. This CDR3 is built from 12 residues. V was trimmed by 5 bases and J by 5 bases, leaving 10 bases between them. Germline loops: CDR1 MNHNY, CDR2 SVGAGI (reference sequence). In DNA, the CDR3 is TGTGCCAGCAGTCCCTCGTCTAACGAGCAGTACTTC. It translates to CASSPSSNEQYF.

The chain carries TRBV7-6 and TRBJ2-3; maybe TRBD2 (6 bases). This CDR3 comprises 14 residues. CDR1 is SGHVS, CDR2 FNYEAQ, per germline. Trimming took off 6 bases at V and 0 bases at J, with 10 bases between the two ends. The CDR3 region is CASRLSGSTDTQYF. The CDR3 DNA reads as TGTGCCAGCAGATTAAGCGGGAGCACAGATACGCAGTATTTT.

The CDR3 sequence is CASRHGASGSHEQYF. The CDR3 DNA is TGTGCCAGCCGACATGGGGCTAGCGGGAGCCACGAGCAGTACTTC. V and J are TRBV6-6 and TRBJ2-7; 10 nucleotides line up with TRBD2. With 8 bases clipped from V and 5 bases from J, the junction kept 12 bases outside the gene matches. The CDR3 length is 15 residues. Germline V gene data show CDR1 as MNHNY and CDR2 as SVGAGI (reference sequence).

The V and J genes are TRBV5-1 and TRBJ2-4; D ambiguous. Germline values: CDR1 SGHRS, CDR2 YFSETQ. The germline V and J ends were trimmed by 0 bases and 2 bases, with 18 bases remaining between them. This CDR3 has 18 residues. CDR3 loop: CASSLGPADRPPKNIQYF. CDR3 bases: TGCGCCAGCAGCTTGGGACCTGCAGACCGGCCTCCCAAAAACATTCAGTACTTC. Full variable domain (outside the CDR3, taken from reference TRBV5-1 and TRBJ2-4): KAGVTQTPRYLIKTRGQQVTLSCSPISGHRSVSWYQQTPGQGLQFLFEYFSETQRNKGNFPGRFSGRQFSNSRSEMNVSTLELGDSALYLCASSLGPADRPPKNIQYFGAGTRLSVL.

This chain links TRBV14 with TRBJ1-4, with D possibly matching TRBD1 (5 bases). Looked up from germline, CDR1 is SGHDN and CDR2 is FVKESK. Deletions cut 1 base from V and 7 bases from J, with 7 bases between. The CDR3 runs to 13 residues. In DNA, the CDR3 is TGTGCCAGCAGCCAAGGGGGACGTGAAAAACTGTTTTTT. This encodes CASSQGGREKLFF.

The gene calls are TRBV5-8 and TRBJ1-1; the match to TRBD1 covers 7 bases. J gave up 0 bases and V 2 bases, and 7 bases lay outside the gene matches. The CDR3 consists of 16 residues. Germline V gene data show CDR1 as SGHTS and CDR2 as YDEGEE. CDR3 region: CASSFQHRGVNTEAFF. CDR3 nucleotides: TGTGCCAGCAGCTTTCAACACAGGGGTGTGAACACTGAAGCTTTCTTT.

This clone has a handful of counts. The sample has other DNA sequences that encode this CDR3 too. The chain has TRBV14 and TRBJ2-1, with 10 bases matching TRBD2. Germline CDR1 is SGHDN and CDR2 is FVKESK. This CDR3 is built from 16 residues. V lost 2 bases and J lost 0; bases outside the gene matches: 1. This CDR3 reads CASSQPSGSSYNEQFF. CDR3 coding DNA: TGTGCCAGCAGCCAACCTAGCGGGAGCTCCTACAATGAGCAGTTCTTC. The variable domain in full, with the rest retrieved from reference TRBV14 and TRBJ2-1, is EAGVTQFPSHSVIEKGQTVTLRCDPISGHDNLYWYRRVMGKEIKFLLHFVKESKQDESGMPNNRFLAERTGGTYSTLKVQPAELEDSGVYFCASSQPSGSSYNEQFFGPGTRLTVL.

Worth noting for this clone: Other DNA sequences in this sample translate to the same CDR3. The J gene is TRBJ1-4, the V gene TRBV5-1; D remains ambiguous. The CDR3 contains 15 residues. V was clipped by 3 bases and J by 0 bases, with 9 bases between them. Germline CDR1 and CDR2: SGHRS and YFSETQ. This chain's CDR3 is CASSSNTATNEKLFF. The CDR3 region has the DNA TGCGCCAGCAGCTCAAATACCGCAACTAATGAAAAACTGTTTTTT.

The CDR3 coding sequence is TGCGCCAGCAGTGACAGGGAGGAGAATGCAGATACGCAGTATTTT. This encodes CASSDREENADTQYF. The rearrangement uses TRBV10-1 and TRBJ2-3; D is perhaps TRBD2 (6 bases). The V end was cut by 3 bases, the J end by 4 bases, with 14 bases between. This CDR3 has 15 residues. Germline CDR1 and CDR2: WNHNN and SYGVQD (reference sequence).

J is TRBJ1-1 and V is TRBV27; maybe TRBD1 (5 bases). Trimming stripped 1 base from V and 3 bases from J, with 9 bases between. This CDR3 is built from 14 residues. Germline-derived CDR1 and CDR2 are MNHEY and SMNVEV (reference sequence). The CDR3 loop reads CASSLWGRDTEAFF. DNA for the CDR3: TGTGCCAGCAGTTTATGGGGGAGGGACACTGAAGCTTTCTTT.